The 28 T cell receptor beta chains listed next were all sequenced from one sample in a study of beta chain features in type 1 diabetes. Reverse transcribing all isolated RNA meant expressed TCRB transcripts were sequenced. Produced via immunoSEQ multiplex PCR; TCRdb's table is partial and in-frame only. This repertoire shows 310,000 or so clones, 8% found once; its top ten account for 0.44%. Sequenced sample: central memory CD4+ T cells from blood. All receptors derive from a woman aged 18-29 years in good health.

This clone has just a few counts. The chain recombines TRBV7-8 with TRBJ2-3; TRBD2 matches 10 bases. The CDR3 runs to 16 residues. Germline loops: CDR1 SGHVS, CDR2 FQNEAQ. The junction had 7 bases not matched to a gene; V was cut back by 2 bases and J by 5 bases. CDR3 loop: CASSLRASGRGDTQYF. The CDR3 DNA reads as TGTGCCAGCAGCTTACGGGCTAGCGGGAGAGGAGATACGCAGTATTTT.

This clone was detected a few times. The gene calls are TRBV4-3 and TRBJ2-1; D might be TRBD2 (6 bases). The CDR3 runs 14 residues. V was clipped by 3 bases and J by 9 bases, with 15 bases between them. Germline-derived CDR1 and CDR2 are LGHNA and YSLEER. The CDR3 protein is CASSQEGRGAEQFF. CDR3 in DNA: TGCGCCAGCAGCCAGGAGGGGCGCGGGGCTGAGCAGTTCTTC.

This clone was seen more than once but under ten times. The chain employs TRBV9 and TRBJ2-1; TRBD2 agrees at 10 bases. In germline, CDR1 is SGDLS, CDR2 YYNGEE. CDR3 size: 16 residues. The V and J ends lost 0 bases and 0 bases, in that order; junction bases with no gene match: 0. CDR3 in amino acids: CASSVVAGGSYNEQFF. In DNA form, the CDR3 reads TGTGCCAGCAGCGTAGTAGCGGGGGGCTCCTACAATGAGCAGTTCTTC.

The V and J genes are TRBV11-3 and TRBJ2-3; D is unclear. Germline loops: CDR1 SGHNT, CDR2 YENEEA. The CDR3 has 13 residues. V gave up 5 bases and J gave up 4 bases, with 10 bases separating them. The CDR3 bases are TGTGCCAGCAGCACTAACAGTGCAGATACGCAGTATTTT. Its protein is CASSTNSADTQYF.

Only a few counts were recorded for this clone. This sequence joins TRBV7-2 and TRBJ2-7, with D maybe TRBD2 (6 bases). V was pared by 5 bases and J by 1 base, with 15 bases between. The CDR3 extends over 15 amino acids. The germline gives CDR1 SGHTA, CDR2 FQGNSA. CDR3 bases: TGTGCCAGCAGCCCCCGGGGGAGAGGGTCCTACGAGCAGTACTTC. It codes for CASSPRGRGSYEQYF. Full variable domain (outside the CDR3, taken from reference TRBV7-2 and TRBJ2-7): GAGVSQSPSNKVTEKGKDVELRCDPISGHTALYWYRQSLGQGLEFLIYFQGNSAPDKSGLPSDRFSAERTGGSVSTLTIQRTQQEDSAVYLCASSPRGRGSYEQYFGPGTRLTVT.

CDR3 nucleotides: TGTGCCAGCAGCCACGCGCCAGACAGGGTGGGAAACATTCAGTACTTC. Its protein is CASSHAPDRVGNIQYF. The chain links TRBV14 to TRBJ2-4, with 7 bases aligning to TRBD1. CDR3 length: 16 amino acids. V shed 3 bases, J shed 6 bases, and the junction held 11 bases outside the gene matches. Germline values: CDR1 SGHDN, CDR2 FVKESK.

The chain joins TRBV2 to TRBJ2-3, with TRBD1 matching over 7 bases. The germline CDR1 and CDR2 sequences are SNHLY and FYNNEI. The J segment lost 0 bases and the V segment lost 8 bases, leaving 8 bases of the junction unmatched. There are 15 residues in the CDR3. The CDR3 nucleotides read TGTGCCAGCCGGATAGGACAGGCAAGCACAGATACGCAGTATTTT. It is translated as CASRIGQASTDTQYF.

The J gene is TRBJ1-2, the V gene TRBV29-1; no firm D call. The CDR3 runs to 11 residues. CDR1 is SQVTM and CDR2 is ANQGSEA in the germline V gene. Between the trimmed V and J ends, which lost 3 bases and 7 bases, there was a span of 9 bases. CDR3 region: CSVDTAGGYTF. CDR3 in DNA: TGCAGCGTTGACACGGCGGGTGGCTACACCTTC. The whole variable domain, remainder taken from reference TRBV29-1 and TRBJ1-2, is SAVISQKPSRDICQRGTSLTIQCQVDSQVTMMFWYRQQPGQSLTLIATANQGSEATYESGFVIDKFPISRPNLTFSTLTVSNMSPEDSSIYLCSVDTAGGYTFGSGTRLTVV.

This clone came up many times. This rearrangement joins TRBV9 to TRBJ2-1, with TRBD2 matching over 8 bases. The junction had 2 bases not matched to a gene; V was cut back by 3 bases and J by 6 bases. Germline CDR1 SGDLS, CDR2 YYNGEE. The CDR3 spans 13 residues. CDR3: CASSAGLVNEQFF. The DNA of the CDR3 is TGTGCCAGCAGCGCGGGACTAGTCAATGAGCAGTTCTTC. The whole variable domain, filled in from reference TRBV9 and TRBJ2-1, reads DSGVTQTPKHLITATGQRVTLRCSPRSGDLSVYWYQQSLDQGLQFLIQYYNGEERAKGNILERFSAQQFPDLHSELNLSSLELGDSALYFCASSAGLVNEQFFGPGTRLTVL.

This chain joins TRBV9 and TRBJ2-1, with D tentatively TRBD2 (6 bases). V was shortened by 5 bases and J by 4 bases, with 13 bases between the two germline ends. Germline V gene data show CDR1 as SGDLS and CDR2 as YYNGEE. The CDR3 extends over 14 amino acids. This chain's CDR3 is CASRPGLQYNEQFF. As DNA, the CDR3 is TGTGCCAGCAGACCGGGACTCCAATACAATGAGCAGTTCTTC.

V usage is TRBV7-9 and J usage is TRBJ2-5; 8 nucleotides line up with TRBD1. The junction had 2 bases not matched to a gene; V was cut back by 3 bases and J by 5 bases. This CDR3 is 13 amino acids long. Per the germline V gene, CDR1 is SEHNR and CDR2 is FQNEAQ (reference sequence). The CDR3 bases are TGTGCCAGCAGCTTGGACAGGGCCGAGACCCAGTACTTC. The encoded protein is CASSLDRAETQYF.

The rearrangement uses TRBV7-9 and TRBJ2-2; TRBD1 matches 8 bases. The CDR3 consists of 18 residues. V lost 6 bases and J lost 0; bases outside the gene matches: 12. Germline V lookup: CDR1 SEHNR, CDR2 FQNEAQ (reference sequence). CDR3 sequence (DNA): TGTGCCAGCAGGCTATCCGGGACAGGACAAGCGAACACCGGGGAGCTGTTTTTT. Translating gives CASRLSGTGQANTGELFF. Looking up the rest from reference TRBV7-9 and TRBJ2-2 gives the full variable domain: DTGVSQNPRHKITKRGQNVTFRCDPISEHNRLYWYRQTLGQGPEFLTYFQNEAQLEKSRLLSDRFSAERPKGSFSTLEIQRTEQGDSAMYLCASRLSGTGQANTGELFFGEGSRLTVL.

The chain couples TRBV19 to TRBJ2-7, with TRBD2 as a possible D gene (5 bases). The CDR3 covers 13 residues. V was trimmed by 5 bases and J by 4 bases, leaving 12 bases between them. Looked up from germline, CDR1 is LNHDA and CDR2 is SQIVND (reference sequence). CDR3 protein: CASSARPGYEQYF. CDR3 in DNA: TGTGCCAGTAGTGCGCGTCCGGGGTACGAGCAGTACTTC.

The count of this clone is one. The chain carries TRBV7-6 and TRBJ2-1; D uncertain. Trimming stripped 0 bases from V and 0 bases from J, with 12 bases between. The CDR3 is 17 amino acids. Germline CDR1 SGHVS, CDR2 FNYEAQ. CDR3: CASSLAATNPSYNEQFF. DNA of the CDR3: TGTGCCAGCAGCTTAGCAGCGACGAATCCCTCCTACAATGAGCAGTTCTTC.

V and J are TRBV5-6 and TRBJ2-7, with 7 bases that match TRBD1. Germline CDR1 SGHDT, CDR2 YYEEEE. The CDR3 sequence is 14 residues long. V gave up 3 bases and J gave up 4 bases; unmatched junction bases: 7. The CDR3 DNA sequence: TGTGCCAGCAGCTCGTTGCAGGGGGAGTACGAGCAGTACTTC. It translates to CASSSLQGEYEQYF. The variable domain in full, completed from reference TRBV5-6 and TRBJ2-7, reads DAGVTQSPTHLIKTRGQQVTLRCSPKSGHDTVSWYQQALGQGPQFIFQYYEEEERQRGNFPDRFSGHQFPNYSSELNVNALLLGDSALYLCASSSLQGEYEQYFGPGTRLTVT.

The chain carries TRBV5-6 and TRBJ2-4; 7 bases are shared with TRBD2. Trimming removed 4 bases from V and 3 bases from J; junction bases left unmatched: 13. Germline CDR1 SGHDT, CDR2 YYEEEE. The CDR3 totals 17 residues. The DNA for the CDR3 is TGTGCCAGCAGCCTCACAGCGGGAAATTACGGCAAAAACATTCAGTACTTC. Protein sequence: CASSLTAGNYGKNIQYF.

This clone was observed many times. This sequence joins TRBV5-4 and TRBJ2-1; no firm D call. This CDR3 region has 14 residues. Germline loops: CDR1 SGHNT, CDR2 YYREEE (reference sequence). Deletions cut 1 base from V and 4 bases from J, with 9 bases between. The CDR3 DNA is TGTGCCAGCAGCTTGAATAATCCATACAATGAGCAGTTCTTC. It translates to CASSLNNPYNEQFF. Drawing the rest from reference TRBV5-4 and TRBJ2-1, the complete variable domain is ETGVTQSPTHLIKTRGQQVTLRCSSQSGHNTVSWYQQALGQGPQFIFQYYREEENGRGNFPPRFSGLQFPNYSSELNVNALELDDSALYLCASSLNNPYNEQFFGPGTRLTVL.

In this sample, this clone turned up a few times. The chain carries TRBV7-8 and TRBJ1-3, with D unresolved. V lost 1 base, J lost 6 bases, and 13 bases lay in between. CDR3 length equals 15 residues. The germline gives CDR1 SGHVS, CDR2 FQNEAQ. CDR3 nucleotide sequence: TGTGCCAGCAGCTTAGACCCCGCTTTGGCAAACACCATATATTTT. Translating gives CASSLDPALANTIYF.

The chain is built from TRBV13 and TRBJ2-5; no clear D gene. The germline gives CDR1 PRHDT, CDR2 FYEKMQ (reference sequence). The length of the CDR3 is 13 residues. V lost 1 base and J 5 bases, leaving 8 bases between the germline ends. CDR3 loop: CASSLVGGETQYF. Here the CDR3 DNA reads TGTGCCAGCAGCTTAGTTGGTGGCGAGACCCAGTACTTC.

In the case of this clone: This may come from a read error, since a much larger clone is one base off. The chain uses TRBV7-6 and TRBJ1-3; D is ambiguous. The CDR3 is 11 residues long. Germline V gene sequence: CDR1 SGHVS, CDR2 FNYEAQ. V lost 4 bases, J lost 4 bases, and 2 bases lay in between. The CDR3 sequence is CASSSGNTIYF. The CDR3 DNA sequence: TGTGCCAGCAGCTCAGGAAACACCATATATTTT.

This sequence joins TRBV5-4 and TRBJ2-7; tentatively, D is TRBD2 (5 bases). Germline V gene data show CDR1 as SGHNT and CDR2 as YYREEE (reference sequence). This CDR3 contains 12 residues. V was cut by 3 bases and J by 2 bases, with 6 bases left in between. The CDR3 reads CASSSGAYEQYF. CDR3 DNA sequence: TGTGCCAGCAGCTCCGGGGCCTACGAGCAGTACTTC.

In its sample, this clone was seen many times. The V gene is TRBV4-3, the J gene TRBJ1-1, with D unresolved. V was cut by 9 bases and J by 3 bases, with 11 bases left in between. CDR3 length: 12 residues. Per germline, CDR1 LGHNA and CDR2 YSLEER. CDR3 bases: TGCGCCAGGGTATTTGAGGACACTGAAGCTTTCTTT. This sequence encodes CARVFEDTEAFF.

In this sample, this clone turned up a few times. The chain employs TRBV29-1 and TRBJ1-2, with 12 nucleotides matching TRBD1. CDR1 and CDR2 from the germline V gene are SQVTM and ANQGSEA. The CDR3 has 17 residues. V dropped 6 bases and J dropped 2; count of bases not matched to a gene: 13. DNA for the CDR3: TGCAGCGTGTATACGGGGACAGGGGGCCAGGAAAACTATGGCTACACCTTC. Its protein product is CSVYTGTGGQENYGYTF.

This clone appeared a few times. The V gene is TRBV20-1, the J gene TRBJ1-1; D is ambiguous. Germline lookup yields CDR1 DFQATT and CDR2 SNEGSKA (reference sequence). CDR3 length: 11 amino acids. V was pared by 5 bases and J by 6 bases, with 10 bases between. The CDR3 region has the DNA TGCAGTGCTCGGCTTGCCTCTGAAGCTTTCTTT. Translation gives CSARLASEAFF.

Notes on this clone: At the DNA level, this CDR3 is encoded by other sequences in the same sample as well. The CDR3 DNA reads as TGTGCCAGCAGCCCCGGGGGGGGACGCTCCTACGAGCAGTACTTC. It is translated as CASSPGGGRSYEQYF. The chain joins TRBV7-2 to TRBJ2-7, with 8 bases fitting TRBD2. The CDR3 extends over 15 amino acids. The J segment lost 0 bases and the V segment lost 5 bases, leaving 6 bases of the junction unmatched. CDR1 is SGHTA, CDR2 FQGNSA, per germline.

Ten or more counts support this clone. CDR3 in DNA: TGTGCCAGCAGTCTCGCTTGGAATGAGCAGTTCTTC. Translated: CASSLAWNEQFF. The rearrangement uses TRBV28 and TRBJ2-1; D is ambiguous. The germline V and J ends were trimmed by 5 bases and 7 bases, with 9 bases remaining between them. CDR1 is MDHEN, CDR2 SYDVKM, per germline. The CDR3 covers 12 residues. The variable domain in full, with the rest retrieved from reference TRBV28 and TRBJ2-1, is DVKVTQSSRYLVKRTGEKVFLECVQDMDHENMFWYRQDPGLGLRLIYFSYDVKMKEKGDIPEGYSVSREKKERFSLILESASTNQTSMYLCASSLAWNEQFFGPGTRLTVL.

This clone has a handful of counts. V usage is TRBV18 and J usage is TRBJ1-1; TRBD1 agrees at 7 bases. V dropped 5 bases and J dropped 1; count of bases not matched to a gene: 4. In germline, CDR1 is KGHSH, CDR2 LQKENI. The CDR3 is made up of 14 amino acids. CDR3 region: CASSSGTENTEAFF. The CDR3 bases are TGTGCCAGCTCATCCGGGACAGAGAACACTGAAGCTTTCTTT.

This clone was recorded a few times. The V gene is TRBV25-1, the J gene TRBJ2-7; D remains ambiguous. Trimming removed 2 bases at V and 1 base at J, with 6 bases between. The CDR3 consists of 13 residues. CDR1 and CDR2 from the germline V gene are MGHDK and SYGVNS. The CDR3 loop is CASSELVSYEQYF. The CDR3 coding sequence is TGTGCCAGCAGTGAACTCGTATCCTACGAGCAGTACTTC.